This T cell receptor beta chain was profiled in a study of T-cell memory formation after mild COVID-19. Study in general: Each donor largely had its own TCR clusters.

The CDR3 is 14 amino acids. CDR1 LGHNA and CDR2 YNFKEQ come from the germline V gene. TCRdb used MiXCR to reprocess the 5' RACE reads, holding one entry per CDR3 protein. The sample shows approximately 290,000 distinct CDR3 sequences, 7.5% to 9.5% of them seen only once. This clonotype was recorded at least ten times. One junction end disagrees with the germline gene, perhaps due to a read error. The chain employs TRBV4-2 and TRBJ2-7; TRBD1 matches 9 bases. The sequenced sample consisted of PBMCs or a T cell subset sorted from them (not recorded which). The receptor comes from a man aged 18 to 30 who had mild COVID-19 (a few samples of this study predate the infection). Cell type and time point are not known. DNA for the CDR3: TGCGCCAGCAGCCAAGAGGACAGGGGCTACGAGCAGTACTTC. This translates into CASSQEDRGYEQYF.